This entry lists 27 T cell receptor beta chains sequenced from one sample in a study of shared T cell receptors in the human thymus. TCRdb keeps only in-frame clones here, not all; method: immunoSEQ multiplex PCR. The data show 720,000 or so clones, roughly 88% seen once. The sample also formed part of further work on human thymus T cells.

Specimen: thymocytes. The source is a girl under three years old with a congenital heart defect.

This clone has just one count. The V gene is TRBV19, the J gene TRBJ2-3, with a tentative D call TRBD2 (6 bases). Per germline, CDR1 LNHDA and CDR2 SQIVND (reference sequence). V lost 1 base and J 1 base, leaving 12 bases between the germline ends. The CDR3 spans 16 residues. The CDR3 sequence is CASSIAYWGGTDTQYF. DNA of the CDR3: TGTGCCAGTAGTATAGCCTATTGGGGGGGCACAGATACGCAGTATTTT.

The chain links TRBV27 to TRBJ1-1, with unresolved D. Trimming took 2 bases from V and 4 from J, leaving 8 bases between them. This CDR3 is built from 13 residues. The germline V gene encodes CDR1 MNHEY and CDR2 SMNVEV (reference sequence). The CDR3 bases are TGTGCCAGCAGTTTAACCCGGGGCACTGAAGCTTTCTTT. The encoded protein is CASSLTRGTEAFF.

The chain combines TRBV29-1 with TRBJ2-2, with a weak D call TRBD1 (6 bases). Germline-derived CDR1 and CDR2 are SQVTM and ANQGSEA. Deletions cut 4 bases from V and 10 bases from J, with 25 bases between. The length of the CDR3 is 16 residues. CDR3 coding DNA: TGCAGCGTTGGGAAAAGCGACAGCAGGGGAAGGATGGAGCTGTTTTTT. Translated, it gives CSVGKSDSRGRMELFF.

In this sample, this clone turned up once. The rearrangement joins TRBV19 to TRBJ2-5, with D unresolved. The CDR3 is 14 residues long. Looked up from germline, CDR1 is LNHDA and CDR2 is SQIVND (reference sequence). Trimming took off 5 bases at V and 5 bases at J, with 15 bases between the two ends. The CDR3, as DNA: TGTGCCAGTAGTCACCGTCCTGGCTTGGAGACCCAGTACTTC. Encoded protein: CASSHRPGLETQYF.

The chain carries TRBV5-4 and TRBJ2-2, with D maybe TRBD1 (5 bases). In germline, CDR1 is SGHNT, CDR2 YYREEE (reference sequence). This CDR3 region has 15 residues. The ends were cut back, 0 bases at V and 1 base at J, with 7 bases in the middle. The CDR3 region is CASSLARVNTGELFF. The CDR3 DNA is TGTGCCAGCAGCTTGGCCAGGGTGAACACCGGGGAGCTGTTTTTT.

This chain links TRBV19 with TRBJ1-1, with 7 nucleotides matching TRBD1. With V trimmed by 5 bases and J by 5 bases, 11 bases remained unmatched. The CDR3 runs 15 residues. Germline-derived CDR1 and CDR2 are LNHDA and SQIVND (reference sequence). DNA of the CDR3: TGTGCCAGTAGTCAGGGGGAAGAGAAGAGGACTGAAGCTTTCTTT. Translation gives CASSQGEEKRTEAFF.

The chain employs TRBV2 and TRBJ1-3; a possible D gene is TRBD1 (6 bases). CDR3 length: 13 residues. Germline CDR1 reads SNHLY; CDR2 reads FYNNEI. Trimming stripped 10 bases from V and 5 bases from J, with 15 bases between. The CDR3 DNA is TGTGCCAACCAACAGGGAAGAAGAAACACCATATATTTT. It specifies CANQQGRRNTIYF.

The chain joins TRBV7-9 to TRBJ2-1; 7 bases are shared with TRBD2. V lost 4 bases, J lost 4 bases, and 7 bases stayed unmatched. The CDR3 is made up of 15 amino acids. Germline assignment: CDR1 SEHNR and CDR2 FQNEAQ (reference sequence). CDR3 protein: CASSSWRGIYNEQFF. The CDR3 region has the DNA TGTGCCAGCAGCTCCTGGCGGGGGATTTACAATGAGCAGTTCTTC.

This clone came up a few times. The chain links TRBV5-8 to TRBJ2-1, with 11 bases aligning to TRBD2. V lost 4 bases, J lost 5 bases, and 8 bases stayed unmatched. This CDR3 region has 16 residues. Germline values: CDR1 SGHTS, CDR2 YDEGEE. The CDR3 sequence is CASSQPGLAADNEQFF. For the CDR3, the DNA is TGTGCCAGCAGCCAACCGGGACTAGCGGCGGACAATGAGCAGTTCTTC. The full variable domain, completed using reference TRBV5-8 and TRBJ2-1, is EAGVTQSPTHLIKTRGQQATLRCSPISGHTSVYWYQQALGLGLQFLLWYDEGEERNRGNFPPRFSGRQFPNYSSELNVNALELEDSALYLCASSQPGLAADNEQFFGPGTRLTVL.

The rearrangement links TRBV27 to TRBJ1-6; D is ambiguous. Trimming left V 6 bases short and J 9 bases short, with 15 bases between. The CDR3 spans 14 residues. Per the germline V gene, CDR1 is MNHEY and CDR2 is SMNVEV (reference sequence). The CDR3 region has the DNA TGTGCCAGCAGCCAGAGACTCCCAAGTTCACCCCTCCACTTT. It translates to CASSQRLPSSPLHF.

This chain links TRBV5-1 with TRBJ1-1, with TRBD1 identical over 7 bases. The CDR3 sequence is 15 residues long. In germline, CDR1 is SGHRS, CDR2 YFSETQ. J lost 1 base, V lost 3 bases, and 6 bases had no gene match. CDR3 sequence reads: CASSSRTGANTEAFF. As DNA, the CDR3 is TGCGCCAGCAGCTCTAGGACAGGAGCGAACACTGAAGCTTTCTTT.

The chain carries TRBV7-9 and TRBJ2-3, with 8 bases that match TRBD2. V dropped 8 bases and J dropped 1; count of bases not matched to a gene: 8. This CDR3 has 15 amino acids. CDR1 is SEHNR, CDR2 FQNEAQ, per germline (reference sequence). CDR3 DNA sequence: TGTGCCAGCGGCATCACTAGCGGCCGCACAGATACGCAGTATTTT. Translated: CASGITSGRTDTQYF. Drawing the rest from reference TRBV7-9 and TRBJ2-3, the complete variable domain is DTGVSQNPRHKITKRGQNVTFRCDPISEHNRLYWYRQTLGQGPEFLTYFQNEAQLEKSRLLSDRFSAERPKGSFSTLEIQRTEQGDSAMYLCASGITSGRTDTQYFGPGTRLTVL.

This chain joins TRBV7-9 and TRBJ1-2; 9 nucleotides match TRBD1. The V gene's germline CDR1 is SEHNR and CDR2 FQNEAQ (reference sequence). V was clipped by 3 bases and J by 4 bases; unmatched bases: 6. CDR3 length: 15 amino acids. The DNA for the CDR3 is TGTGCCAGCAGCTTTACAGGGGGCCCTCTCTATGGCTACACCTTC. Translating it yields CASSFTGGPLYGYTF.

V gene TRBV5-1 combines with J gene TRBJ2-7; 7 bases line up with TRBD1. The CDR3 loop spans 13 amino acids. Per germline, CDR1 SGHRS and CDR2 YFSETQ. With 5 bases clipped from V and 6 bases from J, the junction kept 8 bases outside the gene matches. CDR3 sequence reads: CASRVTGASEQYF. The CDR3 DNA reads as TGCGCCAGCAGGGTAACAGGGGCGAGCGAGCAGTACTTC.

J is TRBJ2-6 and V is TRBV19, with 10 bases lining up with TRBD1. This CDR3 contains 22 residues. Germline assignment: CDR1 LNHDA and CDR2 SQIVND (reference sequence). After removal of 0 bases from V and 0 bases from J, the junction contained 14 bases not matched to a gene. In nucleotides, the CDR3 is TGTGCCAGTAGTATAGATCCGGGGACAGGGGAAGAGAGTAGCTCTGGGGCCAACGTCCTGACTTTC. This sequence encodes CASSIDPGTGEESSSGANVLTF.

The rearrangement uses TRBV10-3 and TRBJ2-1; 8 bases match TRBD2. This CDR3 comprises 16 residues. Germline V gives CDR1 ENHRY, CDR2 SYGVKD. With 7 bases clipped from V and 6 bases from J, the junction kept 14 bases outside the gene matches. CDR3 residues: CAIKVSGGPYSNEQFF. The CDR3 DNA follows: TGTGCCATCAAGGTCTCGGGGGGGCCTTACAGCAATGAGCAGTTCTTC.

CDR3 sequence (DNA): TGTGCCAGCAGCTTAGACGGTCTAGCGGGGGCCCTTGGCGAGCAGTACTTC. Translation gives CASSLDGLAGALGEQYF. The chain combines TRBV7-2 with TRBJ2-7; 10 nucleotides agree with TRBD2. Trimming removed 1 base from V and 6 bases from J; junction bases left unmatched: 12. Germline V lookup: CDR1 SGHTA, CDR2 FQGNSA. CDR3 size: 17 residues.

In its sample, this clone was seen once. The V gene is TRBV6-5, the J gene TRBJ1-1; no clear D. Deletions cut 8 bases from V and 1 base from J, with 17 bases between. CDR1 and CDR2 from the germline V gene are MNHEY and SVGAGI. The CDR3 runs 15 residues. CDR3 coding DNA: TGTGCCAGCCGCCGGGGTCGAGCTACGAACACTGAAGCTTTCTTT. It encodes CASRRGRATNTEAFF.

V gene TRBV13 combines with J gene TRBJ2-3; possibly TRBD1 for D (6 bases). In germline, CDR1 is PRHDT, CDR2 FYEKMQ (reference sequence). The CDR3 is 16 residues long. The ends were cut back, 5 bases at V and 1 base at J, with 16 bases in the middle. The CDR3 spells CASSARTEPCTDTQYF. CDR3 sequence (DNA): TGTGCCAGCAGCGCGAGGACAGAACCTTGCACAGATACGCAGTATTTT.

V gene TRBV5-6 combines with J gene TRBJ2-4; possible D gene TRBD1, 5 bases. Per germline, CDR1 SGHDT and CDR2 YYEEEE. This CDR3 is 17 amino acids long. The V gene lost 2 bases and the J gene lost 6 bases, with 21 bases spanning the gap. CDR3 DNA: TGTGCCAGCAGCTTCCCCAGTGGCCAGGGTTCCGGAAACATTCAGTACTTC. This translates into CASSFPSGQGSGNIQYF.

V and J are TRBV30 and TRBJ2-1, with 11 bases lining up with TRBD2. From germline, CDR1 is GTSNPN and CDR2 SVGIG (reference sequence). The CDR3 spans 15 residues. V lost 5 bases to trimming and J lost 6 bases; unmatched junction nucleotides: 9. CDR3 region: CAWENLAGGLNEQFF. The CDR3 region has the DNA TGTGCCTGGGAAAACCTAGCGGGGGGCCTCAATGAGCAGTTCTTC.

This rearrangement joins TRBV10-3 to TRBJ2-3, with 9 bases that match TRBD1. Germline CDR1 and CDR2: ENHRY and SYGVKD. Trimming took 8 bases from V and 0 from J; bases not matched to a gene: 6. The CDR3 runs to 15 residues. This CDR3 reads CAIARTGDSTDTQYF. For the CDR3, the DNA is TGTGCCATCGCTCGGACAGGGGATAGCACAGATACGCAGTATTTT.

The chain couples TRBV7-2 to TRBJ1-2; no definite D call. V was cut by 10 bases and J by 5 bases, with 17 bases left in between. Per germline, CDR1 SGHTA and CDR2 FQGNSA. The CDR3 length is 13 residues. This chain's CDR3 is CATNERNQYGYTF. The DNA for the CDR3 is TGTGCCACGAACGAGAGGAATCAGTATGGCTACACCTTC. The full variable domain, its missing parts supplied by reference TRBV7-2 and TRBJ1-2, is GAGVSQSPSNKVTEKGKDVELRCDPISGHTALYWYRQSLGQGLEFLIYFQGNSAPDKSGLPSDRFSAERTGGSVSTLTIQRTQQEDSAVYLCATNERNQYGYTFGSGTRLTVV.

The chain carries TRBV5-1 and TRBJ1-4; 8 bases map to TRBD1. V lost 1 base to trimming and J lost 0 bases; unmatched junction nucleotides: 8. The CDR3 loop spans 18 amino acids. Germline V gene sequence: CDR1 SGHRS, CDR2 YFSETQ. CDR3 amino acids: CASSLSRGPNPTNEKLFF. The CDR3 nucleotides read TGCGCCAGCAGCTTGAGCAGGGGGCCAAATCCAACTAATGAAAAACTGTTTTTT.

The chain employs TRBV7-7 and TRBJ2-5; a weak D match, TRBD1 (5 bases). The CDR3 is 15 amino acids. With 3 bases removed from V and 5 bases from J, the gap between germline ends came to 16 bases. The V gene's germline CDR1 is SSHAT and CDR2 FNYEAQ (reference sequence). The CDR3 loop reads CASSLLQAEEETQYF. The CDR3 DNA reads as TGTGCCAGCAGCTTGTTACAGGCGGAAGAGGAGACCCAGTACTTC.

The chain has TRBV7-9 and TRBJ2-2; the D is unclear. With 2 bases removed from V and 7 bases from J, the gap between germline ends came to 5 bases. The germline V gene encodes CDR1 SEHNR and CDR2 FQNEAQ (reference sequence). This CDR3 spans 12 amino acids. The CDR3: CASSLMYGELFF. The CDR3 DNA follows: TGTGCCAGCAGCTTAATGTACGGGGAGCTGTTTTTT.

The V gene is TRBV6-1, the J gene TRBJ2-3, with D tentatively TRBD2 (6 bases). Germline lookup yields CDR1 MNHNS and CDR2 SASEGT. This CDR3 spans 13 amino acids. V was clipped by 6 bases and J by 4 bases, with 11 bases between them. The CDR3 loop is CASRREVSDTQYF. CDR3 sequence (DNA): TGTGCCAGCAGGAGGGAGGTTTCAGATACGCAGTATTTT.